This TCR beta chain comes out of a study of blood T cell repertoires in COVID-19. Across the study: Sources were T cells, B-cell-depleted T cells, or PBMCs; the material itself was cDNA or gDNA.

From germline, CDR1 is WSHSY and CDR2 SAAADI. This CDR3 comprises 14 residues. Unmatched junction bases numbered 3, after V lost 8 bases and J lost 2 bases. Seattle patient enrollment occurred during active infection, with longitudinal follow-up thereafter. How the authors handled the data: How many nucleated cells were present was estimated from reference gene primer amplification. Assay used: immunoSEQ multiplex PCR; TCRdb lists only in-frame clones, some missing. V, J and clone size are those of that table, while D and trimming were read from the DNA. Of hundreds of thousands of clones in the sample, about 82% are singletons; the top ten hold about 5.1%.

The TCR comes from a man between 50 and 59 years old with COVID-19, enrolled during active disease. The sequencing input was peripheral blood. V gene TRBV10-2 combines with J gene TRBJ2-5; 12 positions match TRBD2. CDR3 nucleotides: TGCGCCAGCGCCGGACTAGCGGGGCAAGAGACCCAGTACTTC. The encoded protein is CASAGLAGQETQYF.